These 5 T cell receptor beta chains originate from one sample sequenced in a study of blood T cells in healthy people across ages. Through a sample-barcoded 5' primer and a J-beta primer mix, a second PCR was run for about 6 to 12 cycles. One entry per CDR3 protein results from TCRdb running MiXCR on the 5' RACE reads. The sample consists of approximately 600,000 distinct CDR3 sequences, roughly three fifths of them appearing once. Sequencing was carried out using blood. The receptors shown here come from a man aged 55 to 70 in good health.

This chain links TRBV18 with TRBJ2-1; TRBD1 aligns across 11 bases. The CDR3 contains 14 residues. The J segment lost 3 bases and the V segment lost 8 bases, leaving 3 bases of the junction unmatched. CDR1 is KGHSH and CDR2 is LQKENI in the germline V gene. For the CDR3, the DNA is TGTGCCAGCCGGACAGGGGGCTTCTACAATGAGCAGTTCTTC. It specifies CASRTGGFYNEQFF.

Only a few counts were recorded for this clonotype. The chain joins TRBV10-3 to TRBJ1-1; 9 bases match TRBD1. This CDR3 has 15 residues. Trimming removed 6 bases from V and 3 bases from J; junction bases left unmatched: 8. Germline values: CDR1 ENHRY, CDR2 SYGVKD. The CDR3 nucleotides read TGTGCCATCAGGGCTACAGGGGGCGGGGACACTGAAGCTTTCTTT. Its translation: CAIRATGGGDTEAFF.

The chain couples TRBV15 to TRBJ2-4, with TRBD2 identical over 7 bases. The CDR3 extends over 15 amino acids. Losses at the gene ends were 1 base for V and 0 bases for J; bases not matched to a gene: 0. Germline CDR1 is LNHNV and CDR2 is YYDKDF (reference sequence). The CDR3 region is CATSRAGGAKNIQYF. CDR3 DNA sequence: TGTGCCACCAGCAGAGCGGGGGGAGCCAAAAACATTCAGTACTTC.

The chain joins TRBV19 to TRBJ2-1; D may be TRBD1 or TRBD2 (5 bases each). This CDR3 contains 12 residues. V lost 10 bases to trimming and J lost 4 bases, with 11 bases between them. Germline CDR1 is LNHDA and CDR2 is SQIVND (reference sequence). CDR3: CATGTNYNEQFF. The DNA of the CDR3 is TGTGCCACCGGGACCAATTACAATGAGCAGTTCTTC.

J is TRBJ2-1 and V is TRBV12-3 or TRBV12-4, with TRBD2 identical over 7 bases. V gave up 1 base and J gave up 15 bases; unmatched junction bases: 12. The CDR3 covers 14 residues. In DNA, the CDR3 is TGTGCCAGCAGTTTAGACCCCGGGGAGGGGCGGGTGTTCTTC. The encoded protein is CASSLDPGEGRVFF.